The rows below give T cell receptor beta chains drawn from one sample of a study of cytomegalovirus exposure and HLA in healthy donors. Clones were sequenced by immunoSEQ multiplex PCR, and TCRdb holds only the in-frame ones, with some missing. Of about 300,000 clones in the sample, more than 80% are singletons; the top ten hold roughly 4%. The sequenced sample was PBMCs. These receptors were taken from a man aged 35 to 55 in good health and CMV-seropositive. The CDR3 runs from the conserved cysteine through the conserved F or W. The D gene is left open where the match is weak. For some rows the clone size is stated as once, few or many, or as a class when expanded; others skip it.

CDR3nt	CDR3aa	v_gene	j_gene	abundance	d_gene
TGTGCCAGCAGCAAACAGGGACCGAACACTGGAGCTTTCTTT	CASSKQGPNTGAFF	TRBV7-9	TRBJ1-1	-	-
TGTGCCAGTAGCCCCTGGGCAGCCAACTCCTACGAGCAGTACTTC	CASSPWAANSYEQYF	TRBV19	TRBJ2-7	-	-
TGCGCCAGCAGCTTGGGGGGAGGGTTGCCCTACGAGCAGTACTTC	CASSLGGGLPYEQYF	TRBV5-1	TRBJ2-7	-	TRBD2
TGCAGCGTTAAGACAGGGGGAGAGGGGGAGACCCAGTACTTC	CSVKTGGEGETQYF	TRBV29-1	TRBJ2-5	once	TRBD1
TGTGCCAGCAGCACGCGACTAGCGGTATACAATGAGCAGTTCTTC	CASSTRLAVYNEQFF	TRBV13	TRBJ2-1	-	TRBD2
TGTGCCAGCAGTGAAACAGACAGGGAGACCACTGAAGCTTTCTTT	CASSETDRETTEAFF	TRBV6-1	TRBJ1-1	few	TRBD1
TGTGCCAGCAGCTTAGATTCCCTAGTTCGCAATGAGCAGTTCTTC	CASSLDSLVRNEQFF	TRBV7-2	TRBJ2-1	once	-
TGTGCCAGCAGTTTCCCGGGGAGCAGTTATAGCAATCAGCCCCAGCATTTT	CASSFPGSSYSNQPQHF	TRBV28	TRBJ1-5	-	-
TGCAGCGGTCGACAGGGCCCGGATGAAAAACTGTTTTTT	CSGRQGPDEKLFF	TRBV29-1	TRBJ1-4	-	TRBD1
TGTGCCAGCAGGCTAACTAACTACGAGCAGTACTTC	CASRLTNYEQYF	TRBV28	TRBJ2-7	-	-
TGTGCCAGTAGTTCCCCCAGGACTAGCGGGAGTTCGGCGGGGCAGTACTTC	CASSSPRTSGSSAGQYF	TRBV19	TRBJ2-7	-	TRBD2
TGTGCCAGCAGCCCGATGACAGATGGAAACACCATATATTTT	CASSPMTDGNTIYF	TRBV4-2	TRBJ1-3	-	-
TGTGCCACCTCGGGACAGCCAAGCAATCAGCCCCAGCATTTT	CATSGQPSNQPQHF	TRBV2	TRBJ1-5	-	TRBD1